The entry below describes one T cell receptor (beta chain). Clones were read by immunoSEQ multiplex PCR, and TCRdb kept only the in-frame ones, dropping some. Here the sample spans approximately 57,000 clones, about 90% being singletons. The sample originates from a study of T cell changes during pregnancy in multiple sclerosis. The material was CD4+ T cells from peripheral blood mononuclear cells, obtained in the second trimester of pregnancy. This sequence was found in a female donor with multiple sclerosis, enrolled in a pregnancy study.

Here the CDR3 reads CAWSQGQPWGSPLHF. CDR3 nucleotides: TGTGCCTGGAGTCAGGGACAGCCATGGGGTTCACCCCTCCACTTT. V usage is TRBV30 and J usage is TRBJ1-6; 7 bases match TRBD1. The ends lost 2 bases at V and 9 bases at J; junction bases unmatched: 10. This CDR3 is 15 amino acids long. The germline gives CDR1 GTSNPN, CDR2 SVGIG (reference sequence).